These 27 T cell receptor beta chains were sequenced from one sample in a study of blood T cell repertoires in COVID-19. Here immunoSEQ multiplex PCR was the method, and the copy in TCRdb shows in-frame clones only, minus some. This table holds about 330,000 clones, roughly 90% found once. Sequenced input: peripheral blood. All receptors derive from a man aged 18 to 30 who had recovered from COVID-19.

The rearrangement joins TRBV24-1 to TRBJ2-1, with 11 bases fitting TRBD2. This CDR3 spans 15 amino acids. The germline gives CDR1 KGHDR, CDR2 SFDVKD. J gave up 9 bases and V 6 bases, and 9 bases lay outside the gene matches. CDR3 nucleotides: TGTGCCACCAGTTGGGGTAGCGGGGGGGCCTCTGAGCAGTTCTTC. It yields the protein CATSWGSGGASEQFF.

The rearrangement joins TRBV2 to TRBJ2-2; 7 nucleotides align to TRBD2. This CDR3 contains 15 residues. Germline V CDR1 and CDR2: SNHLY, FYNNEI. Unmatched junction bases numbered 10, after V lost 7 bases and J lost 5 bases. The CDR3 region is CASIGASGKTGELFF. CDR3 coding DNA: TGTGCCAGCATAGGGGCTAGCGGAAAGACCGGGGAGCTGTTTTTT. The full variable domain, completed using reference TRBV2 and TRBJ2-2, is EPEVTQTPSHQVTQMGQEVILRCVPISNHLYFYWYRQILGQKVEFLVSFYNNEISEKSEIFDDQFSVERPDGSNFTLKIRSTKLEDSAMYFCASIGASGKTGELFFGEGSRLTVL.

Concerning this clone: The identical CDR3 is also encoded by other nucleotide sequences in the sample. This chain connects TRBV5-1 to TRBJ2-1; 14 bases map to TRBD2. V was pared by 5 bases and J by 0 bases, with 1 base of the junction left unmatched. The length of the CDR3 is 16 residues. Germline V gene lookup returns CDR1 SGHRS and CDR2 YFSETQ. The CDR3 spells CASSGTSGSSYNEQFF. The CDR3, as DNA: TGCGCCAGCAGTGGGACTAGCGGGAGCTCCTACAATGAGCAGTTCTTC.

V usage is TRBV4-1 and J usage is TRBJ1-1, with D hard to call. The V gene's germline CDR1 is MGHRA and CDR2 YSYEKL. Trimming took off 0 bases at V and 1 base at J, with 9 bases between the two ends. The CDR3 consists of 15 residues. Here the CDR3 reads CASSQDSGPNTEAFF. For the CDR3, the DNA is TGCGCCAGCAGCCAAGATTCTGGGCCGAACACTGAAGCTTTCTTT.

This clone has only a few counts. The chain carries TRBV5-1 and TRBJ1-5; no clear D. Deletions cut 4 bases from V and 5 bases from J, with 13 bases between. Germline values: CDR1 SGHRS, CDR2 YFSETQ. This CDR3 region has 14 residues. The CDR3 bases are TGCGCCAGCAGCCCGGACGGAGGAGATCAGCCCCAGCATTTT. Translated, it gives CASSPDGGDQPQHF. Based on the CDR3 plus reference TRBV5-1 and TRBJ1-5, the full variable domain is KAGVTQTPRYLIKTRGQQVTLSCSPISGHRSVSWYQQTPGQGLQFLFEYFSETQRNKGNFPGRFSGRQFSNSRSEMNVSTLELGDSALYLCASSPDGGDQPQHFGDGTRLSIL.

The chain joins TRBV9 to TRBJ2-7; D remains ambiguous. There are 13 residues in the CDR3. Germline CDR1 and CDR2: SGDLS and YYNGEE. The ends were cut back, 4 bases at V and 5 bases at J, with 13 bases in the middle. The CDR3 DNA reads TGTGCCAGCAGCACCCCCCTGCGCCACGAGCAGTACTTC. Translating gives CASSTPLRHEQYF.

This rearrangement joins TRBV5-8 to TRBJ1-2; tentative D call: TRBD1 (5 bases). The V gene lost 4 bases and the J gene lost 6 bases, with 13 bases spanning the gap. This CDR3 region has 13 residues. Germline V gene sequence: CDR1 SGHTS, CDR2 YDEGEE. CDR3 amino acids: CASSPVPGNGYTF. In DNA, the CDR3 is TGTGCCAGCAGCCCGGTACCAGGGAATGGCTACACCTTC.

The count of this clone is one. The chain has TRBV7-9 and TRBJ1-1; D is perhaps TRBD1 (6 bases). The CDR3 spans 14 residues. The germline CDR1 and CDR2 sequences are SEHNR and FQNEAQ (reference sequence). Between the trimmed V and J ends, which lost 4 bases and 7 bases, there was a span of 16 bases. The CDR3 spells CASSSLGGPNEAFF. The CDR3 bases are TGTGCCAGCAGCTCTCTGGGGGGGCCGAATGAAGCTTTCTTT.

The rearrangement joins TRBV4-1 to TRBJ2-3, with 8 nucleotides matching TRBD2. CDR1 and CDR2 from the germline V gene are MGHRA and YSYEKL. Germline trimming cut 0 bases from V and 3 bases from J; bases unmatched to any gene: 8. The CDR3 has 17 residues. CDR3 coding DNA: TGCGCCAGCAGCCAAGAGCACCGGGGGGGCCGTACAGATACGCAGTATTTT. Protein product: CASSQEHRGGRTDTQYF.

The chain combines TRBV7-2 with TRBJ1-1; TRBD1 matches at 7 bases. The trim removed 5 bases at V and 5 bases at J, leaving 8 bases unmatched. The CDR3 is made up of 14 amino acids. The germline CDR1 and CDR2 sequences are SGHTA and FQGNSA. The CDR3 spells CASSPGGTGTEAFF. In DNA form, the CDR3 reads TGTGCCAGCAGCCCAGGGGGTACGGGGACTGAAGCTTTCTTT.

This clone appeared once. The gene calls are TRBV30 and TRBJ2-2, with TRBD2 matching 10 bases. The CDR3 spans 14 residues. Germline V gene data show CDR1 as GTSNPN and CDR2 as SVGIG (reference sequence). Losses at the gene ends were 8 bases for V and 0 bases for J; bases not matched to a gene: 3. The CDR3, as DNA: TGTGCCCGGACTAGCGGTACGAACACCGGGGAGCTGTTTTTT. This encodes CARTSGTNTGELFF.

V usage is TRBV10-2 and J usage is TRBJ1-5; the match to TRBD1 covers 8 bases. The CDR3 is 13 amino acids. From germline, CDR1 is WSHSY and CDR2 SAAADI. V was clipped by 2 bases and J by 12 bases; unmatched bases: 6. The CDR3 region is CASSEPGQGRQHF. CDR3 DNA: TGCGCCAGCAGTGAGCCCGGACAGGGACGCCAGCATTTT.

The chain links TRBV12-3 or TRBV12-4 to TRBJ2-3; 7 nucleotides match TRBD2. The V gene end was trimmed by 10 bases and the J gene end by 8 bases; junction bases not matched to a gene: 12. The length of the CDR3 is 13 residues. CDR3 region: CATRLARVGTQYF. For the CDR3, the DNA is TGTGCCACCCGACTAGCCCGGGTAGGTACGCAGTATTTT.

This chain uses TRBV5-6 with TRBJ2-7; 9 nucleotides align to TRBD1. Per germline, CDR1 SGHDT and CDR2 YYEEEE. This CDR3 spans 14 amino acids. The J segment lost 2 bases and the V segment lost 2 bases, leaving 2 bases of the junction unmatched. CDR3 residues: CASSFGQGPYEQYF. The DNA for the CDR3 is TGTGCCAGCAGCTTTGGACAGGGGCCCTACGAGCAGTACTTC.

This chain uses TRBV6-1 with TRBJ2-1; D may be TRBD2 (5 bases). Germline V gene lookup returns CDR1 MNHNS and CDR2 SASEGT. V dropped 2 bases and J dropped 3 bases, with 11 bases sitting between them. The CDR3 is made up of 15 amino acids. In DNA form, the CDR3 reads TGTGCCAGCAGTGAATGGAGCGGCTACTACAATGAGCAGTTCTTC. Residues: CASSEWSGYYNEQFF.

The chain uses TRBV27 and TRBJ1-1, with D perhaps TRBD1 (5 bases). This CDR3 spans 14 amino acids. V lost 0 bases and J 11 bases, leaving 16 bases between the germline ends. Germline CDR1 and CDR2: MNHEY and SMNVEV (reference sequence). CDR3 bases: TGTGCCAGCAGTTTATCGATCTATTCAGGGAGGGCTTTCTTT. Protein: CASSLSIYSGRAFF.

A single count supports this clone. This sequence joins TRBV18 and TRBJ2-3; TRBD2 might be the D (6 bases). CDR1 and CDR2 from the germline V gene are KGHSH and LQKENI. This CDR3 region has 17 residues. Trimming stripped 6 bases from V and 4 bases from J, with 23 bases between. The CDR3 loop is CASSTFRDSTAPDTQYF. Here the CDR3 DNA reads TGTGCCAGCTCTACCTTCCGGGACTCGACTGCCCCAGATACGCAGTATTTT.

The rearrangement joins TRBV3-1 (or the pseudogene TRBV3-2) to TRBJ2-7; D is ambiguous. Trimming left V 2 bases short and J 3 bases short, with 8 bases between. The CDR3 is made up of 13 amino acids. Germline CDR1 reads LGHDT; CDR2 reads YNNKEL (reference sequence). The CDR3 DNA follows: TGTGCCAGCAGCCAAAACAACCTCTACGAGCAGTACTTC. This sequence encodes CASSQNNLYEQYF.

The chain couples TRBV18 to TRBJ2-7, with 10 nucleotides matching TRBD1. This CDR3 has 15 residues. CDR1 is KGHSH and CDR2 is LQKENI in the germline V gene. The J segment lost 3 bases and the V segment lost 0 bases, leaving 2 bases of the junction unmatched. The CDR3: CASSPPGQGNYEQYF. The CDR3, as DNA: TGTGCCAGCTCACCACCGGGACAGGGGAACTACGAGCAGTACTTC.

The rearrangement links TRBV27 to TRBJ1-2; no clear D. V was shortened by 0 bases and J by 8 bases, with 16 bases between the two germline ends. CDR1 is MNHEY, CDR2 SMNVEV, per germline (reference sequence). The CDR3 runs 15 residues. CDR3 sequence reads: CASSLSGGLAMGYTF. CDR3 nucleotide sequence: TGTGCCAGCAGTTTATCGGGAGGGTTGGCTATGGGCTACACCTTC.

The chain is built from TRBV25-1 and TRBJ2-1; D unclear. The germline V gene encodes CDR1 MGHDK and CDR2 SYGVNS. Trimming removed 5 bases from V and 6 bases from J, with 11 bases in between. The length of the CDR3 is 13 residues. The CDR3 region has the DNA TGTGCCAGCAGTCTTCAGGTAACCAATGAGCAGTTCTTC. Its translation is CASSLQVTNEQFF.

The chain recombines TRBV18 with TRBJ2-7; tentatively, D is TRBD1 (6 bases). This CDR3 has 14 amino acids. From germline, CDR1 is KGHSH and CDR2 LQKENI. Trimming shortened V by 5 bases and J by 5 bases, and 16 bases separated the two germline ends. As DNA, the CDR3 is TGTGCCAGCTCAACTTCGCCAGGGGACGACGAGCAGTACTTC. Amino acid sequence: CASSTSPGDDEQYF.

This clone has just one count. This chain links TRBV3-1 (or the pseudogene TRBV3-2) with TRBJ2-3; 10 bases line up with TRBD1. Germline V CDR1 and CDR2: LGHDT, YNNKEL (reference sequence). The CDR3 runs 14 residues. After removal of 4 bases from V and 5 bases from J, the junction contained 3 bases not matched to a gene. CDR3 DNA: TGTGCCAGCAGCCGACAGGGGGCTATAGATACGCAGTATTTT. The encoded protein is CASSRQGAIDTQYF.

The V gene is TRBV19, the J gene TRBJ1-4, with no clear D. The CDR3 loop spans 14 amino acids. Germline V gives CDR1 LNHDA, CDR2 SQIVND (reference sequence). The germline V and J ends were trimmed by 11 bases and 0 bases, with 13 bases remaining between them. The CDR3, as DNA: TGTGCCTCCCGGGCGGGGACAACTAATGAAAAACTGTTTTTT. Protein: CASRAGTTNEKLFF.

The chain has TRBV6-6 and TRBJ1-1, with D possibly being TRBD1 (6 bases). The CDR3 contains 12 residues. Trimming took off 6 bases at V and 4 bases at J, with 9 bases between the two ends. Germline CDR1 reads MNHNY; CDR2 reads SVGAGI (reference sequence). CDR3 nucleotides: TGTGCCAGCAGGGACAGTTCCACTGAAGCTTTCTTT. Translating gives CASRDSSTEAFF.

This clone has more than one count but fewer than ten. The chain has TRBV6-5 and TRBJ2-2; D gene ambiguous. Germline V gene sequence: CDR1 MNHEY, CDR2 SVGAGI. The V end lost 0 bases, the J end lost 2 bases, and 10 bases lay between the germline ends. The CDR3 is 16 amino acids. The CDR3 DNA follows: TGTGCCAGCAGTTACTCGAAGTATCTAAACACCGGGGAGCTGTTTTTT. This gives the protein CASSYSKYLNTGELFF.

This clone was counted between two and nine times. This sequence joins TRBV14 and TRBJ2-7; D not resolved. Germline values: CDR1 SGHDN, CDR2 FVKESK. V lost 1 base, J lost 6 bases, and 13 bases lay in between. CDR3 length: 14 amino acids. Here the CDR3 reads CASSQVVGGGEQYF. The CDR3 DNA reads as TGTGCCAGCAGCCAAGTTGTCGGCGGCGGCGAGCAGTACTTC.